The clone carrying this T cell receptor (beta chain) was observed at least ten times. Using unique molecular identifiers, the investigators prepared the TCRbeta library. Each CDR3 protein is one row after TCRdb ran MiXCR on the PCR reads. The sample yields hundreds of thousands of distinct CDR3 sequences, approximately 17% seen once. Germline CDR1 is SGHTA and CDR2 is FQGNSA. This CDR3 has 14 amino acids. Trimming took off 5 bases at V and 9 bases at J, with 17 bases between the two ends. These data are taken from a study of T-cell reconstitution after alpha-beta-depleted transplantation in children. The chain has TRBV7-2 and TRBJ2-1; D could derive from TRBD1 or TRBD2 (5 bases each). The source is a human donor who donated a stem cell graft to a child with acute myeloid leukemia. Source: PBMCs from the stem cell graft donor, taken from the stem cell graft. This CDR3 reads CASSPGPSGGEQFF. The CDR3 DNA reads TGTGCCAGCAGCCCGGGACCGAGTGGGGGTGAGCAGTTCTTC. Drawing the rest from reference TRBV7-2 and TRBJ2-1, the complete variable domain is GAGVSQSPSNKVTEKGKDVELRCDPISGHTALYWYRQSLGQGLEFLIYFQGNSAPDKSGLPSDRFSAERTGGSVSTLTIQRTQQEDSAVYLCASSPGPSGGEQFFGPGTRLTVL.